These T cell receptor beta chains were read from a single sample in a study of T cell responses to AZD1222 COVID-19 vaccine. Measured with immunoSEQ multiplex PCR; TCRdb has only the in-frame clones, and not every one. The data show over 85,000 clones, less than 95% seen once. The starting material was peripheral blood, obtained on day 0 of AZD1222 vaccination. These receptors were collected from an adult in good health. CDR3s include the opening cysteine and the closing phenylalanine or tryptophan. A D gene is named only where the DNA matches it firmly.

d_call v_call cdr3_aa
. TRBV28 CASSPPGRFGKNIQYF
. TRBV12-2 CASRFSAGTGSSYEQYF
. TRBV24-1 CATSEGGLANRQPQHF
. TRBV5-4 CASRAMGGGTQYF
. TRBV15 CATSAPASLNTEAFF
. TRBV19 CASSIVNGGYGYTF
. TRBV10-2 CASSESLFLGETQYF
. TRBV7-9 CASSRRAGPTEAFF
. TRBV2 CASIPSGVPDGYTF
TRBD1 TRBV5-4 CASSLSLLTGGITEAFF
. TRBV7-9 CASSLSGKLGNEQFF
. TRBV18 CASSPPLTGTKNTEAFF
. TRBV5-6 CASSSDRSGTEAFF
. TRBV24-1 CATSPEGSDTQYF
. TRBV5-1 CASSLVGTDTQYF
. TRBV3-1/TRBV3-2 CASSHGGAYSAYEQYF
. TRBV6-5 CASSYSNPTNEKLFF
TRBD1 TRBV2 CASIRRRDSNSPLHF
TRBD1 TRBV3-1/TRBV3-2 CASSEGQSRNQPQHF
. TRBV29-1 CSAEGGFPYEQYF
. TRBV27 CASSLSLGSPLHF
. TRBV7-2 CASSLDAGHHYGYTF
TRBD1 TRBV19 CASSIGQGHTEAFF
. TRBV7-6 CASMQTQGRGLGMRGYTF
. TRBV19 CASSIEVGGGNQPQHF
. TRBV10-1 CASASERSWGTQYF
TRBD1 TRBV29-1 CSVSDRGGYTF
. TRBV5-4 CASSLGGANYGYTF
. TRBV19 CASSLVSYNQPQHF
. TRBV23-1 CASSQGGALEKLFF
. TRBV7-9 CASSPEPSSYRTEAFF
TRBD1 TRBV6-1 CASSEPPGGLSGANVLTF
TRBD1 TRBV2 CASRTGYTGELFF
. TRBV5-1 CASSSVIGGMAEKLFF
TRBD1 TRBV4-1 CASSQDGTGGAGEKLFF
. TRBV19 CASNKGRRQTSTDTQYF
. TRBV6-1 CASSETLNTEAFF
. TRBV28 CASSPDWPPEQYF
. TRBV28 CASSLPKDSPNEKLFF
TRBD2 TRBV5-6 CASSLRTSGERDEQFF
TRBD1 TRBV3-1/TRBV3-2 CASSLRTGSGNTIYF